This paragraph reports one T cell receptor (beta chain). This sample stems from a study of blood T cell repertoires in COVID-19. Turning to the study itself: From T cells, B-cell-depleted T cells, or PBMCs came the material, which was cDNA or gDNA.

Produced via immunoSEQ multiplex PCR; TCRdb's table is partial and in-frame only. The table records some 120,000 clones, about 83% of them present only once. Germline CDR1 and CDR2: MDHEN and SYDVKM. The CDR3 has 15 amino acids. The germline V and J ends were trimmed by 7 bases and 0 bases, with 10 bases remaining between them. The sequence came from an older man with active or convalescent COVID-19. The sequenced sample was peripheral blood. This chain uses TRBV28 with TRBJ1-6; D is unresolved. The CDR3 region is CASTGESSYNSPLHF. The CDR3 nucleotides are TGTGCCAGCACCGGGGAGAGCTCCTATAATTCACCCCTCCACTTT. The variable domain in full, with the rest retrieved from reference TRBV28 and TRBJ1-6, is DVKVTQSSRYLVKRTGEKVFLECVQDMDHENMFWYRQDPGLGLRLIYFSYDVKMKEKGDIPEGYSVSREKKERFSLILESASTNQTSMYLCASTGESSYNSPLHFGNGTRLTVT.